These T cell receptor beta chains were read from a single sample in a study of OX40 agonist ivuxolimab in advanced cancers. Produced via immunoSEQ multiplex PCR; TCRdb's table is partial and in-frame only. The table records over 55,000 clones, about 84% of them present only once. The sequences come from CD4+ or CD8+ T cells sorted from blood, collected in a trial of the OX40 agonist ivuxolimab. Source of these receptors: an adult with an advanced solid tumor such as melanoma, head and neck, liver or kidney cancer. The CDR3 runs from the conserved cysteine through the conserved F or W. The D gene is left open where the match is weak. Clone size is given for some rows only: seen once, a few or many times, or a class if the clone is expanded.

NA | NA | TRBJ1-2 | TRBV27 | TGTGCCAGCAGTTCGTCACCGGGTCCCCTCTATGGCTACACCTTC | CASSSSPGPLYGYTF
NA | NA | TRBJ1-1 | TRBV6-4 | TGTGCCAGCGACCAACCCGCGCTGAACACTGAAGCTTTCTTT | CASDQPALNTEAFF
NA | NA | TRBJ1-5 | TRBV15 | TGTGCCACCAGCAGAGATGGGGACAGCAATCAGCCCCAGCATTTT | CATSRDGDSNQPQHF
NA | NA | TRBJ1-1 | TRBV9 | TGTGCCAGCAGCCCAAGGGACGTGCCTGAAGCTTTCTTT | CASSPRDVPEAFF
NA | NA | TRBJ2-7 | TRBV28 | TGTGCCAGCAGTTTGTCGACCTACGAGCAGTACTTC | CASSLSTYEQYF
once | NA | TRBJ2-2 | TRBV6-5 | TGTGCCAGCAGTTTACAGGGTGCTGGCGGGGAGCTGTTTTTT | CASSLQGAGGELFF
NA | TRBD1 | TRBJ1-2 | TRBV28 | TGTGCCACCAGGGGGACAGGGGGCCTCTATGGCTACACCTTC | CATRGTGGLYGYTF
NA | TRBD1 | TRBJ2-1 | TRBV6-5 | TGTGCCAGCAGTTATACGGGACAGCACAATGAGCAGTTCTTC | CASSYTGQHNEQFF
NA | TRBD2 | TRBJ2-7 | TRBV7-2 | TGTGCCAGCAGTCTAGCGGGAGGCGCCTACGAGCAGTACTTC | CASSLAGGAYEQYF
NA | TRBD1 | TRBJ2-5 | TRBV10-3 | TGTGCCATCAGTGAGTCGAGTGGACAGGAATCCGAGACCCAGTACTTC | CAISESSGQESETQYF
NA | NA | TRBJ2-7 | TRBV6-5 | TGTGCCAGCAGCCAGGTCAGGGATAGCTACGAGCAGTACTTC | CASSQVRDSYEQYF
NA | NA | TRBJ1-1 | TRBV5-1 | TGCGCCAGCAGCGAGACCCCCGAGGCCAACACTGAAGCTTTCTTT | CASSETPEANTEAFF
NA | NA | TRBJ2-1 | TRBV4-2 | TGTGCCAGCAGCCAAGCGGAGTACAATGAGCAGTTCTTC | CASSQAEYNEQFF
NA | TRBD2 | TRBJ2-7 | TRBV9 | TGTGCCAGCAGCCCGAGCGGATCCCGACTAGCGGGAAAAGTTGAGCAGTACTTC | CASSPSGSRLAGKVEQYF
NA | NA | TRBJ1-3 | TRBV6-1 | TGTGCCAGCAGAGCTCCTAGCTCTGGAAACACCATATATTTT | CASRAPSSGNTIYF
NA | TRBD1 | TRBJ2-1 | TRBV28 | TGTGCCAGCAGTCCGAGAACAGGGGTACGGTTCTTC | CASSPRTGVRFF
NA | TRBD2 | TRBJ2-5 | TRBV2 | TGTGCCAGCAGTGCCGGGACTAGCGGGGCCCAAGAGACCCAGTACTTC | CASSAGTSGAQETQYF
NA | NA | TRBJ2-7 | TRBV28 | TGTGCCAGCAGTAGTTTGGCAGGACCCTACGAGCAGTACTTC | CASSSLAGPYEQYF
NA | TRBD2 | TRBJ2-2 | TRBV28 | TGTGCCAGCAGTTTCCCTTCAGCGGGAAGGGAGCTGTTTTTT | CASSFPSAGRELFF
NA | TRBD1 | TRBJ2-1 | TRBV7-2 | TGTGCCAGCAGCTCCCCGGACAGGGGGGGCGATGAGCAGTTCTTC | CASSSPDRGGDEQFF
NA | NA | TRBJ2-3 | TRBV9 | TGTGCCAGCAGCGCCCTACTGCTCACAGATACGCAGTATTTT | CASSALLLTDTQYF
NA | NA | TRBJ2-5 | TRBV29-1 | TGCAGCGTTGCACTAGGTCAGGGGCGAGAGACCCAGTACTTC | CSVALGQGRETQYF
few | TRBD1 | TRBJ1-5 | TRBV9 | TGTGCCAGCAGCCCTGGGACAGGGGGTCAGCCCCAGCATTTT | CASSPGTGGQPQHF
NA | NA | TRBJ1-3 | TRBV14 | TGTGCCAGCAGCCAAGATCTAAGATGGCAGGGAAAAGCCGGAAACACCATATATTTT | CASSQDLRWQGKAGNTIYF
NA | NA | TRBJ2-5 | TRBV2 | TGTGCCAGCAGTGAAAGTGGGGTGCGTGAGACCCAGTACTTC | CASSESGVRETQYF
NA | NA | TRBJ2-3 | TRBV4-2 | TGTGCCAGCAGCCAAGCGGTGGGCACAGATACGCAGTATTTT | CASSQAVGTDTQYF
NA | TRBD1 | TRBJ2-3 | TRBV7-3 | TGTGCCAGCAGCTCATACTCGACAGGGGGCACAGATACGCAGTATTTT | CASSSYSTGGTDTQYF